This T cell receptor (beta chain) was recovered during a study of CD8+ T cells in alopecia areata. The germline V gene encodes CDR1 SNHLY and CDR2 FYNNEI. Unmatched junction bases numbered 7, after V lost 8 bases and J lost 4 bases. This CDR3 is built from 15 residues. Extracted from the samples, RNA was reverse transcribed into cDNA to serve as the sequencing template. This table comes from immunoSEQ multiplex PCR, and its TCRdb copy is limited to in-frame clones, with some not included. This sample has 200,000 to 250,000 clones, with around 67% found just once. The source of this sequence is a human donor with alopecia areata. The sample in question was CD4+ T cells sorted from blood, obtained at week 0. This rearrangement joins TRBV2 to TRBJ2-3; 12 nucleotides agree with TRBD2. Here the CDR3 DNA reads TGTGCCAGCCGACGGACTAGCGGGGTGGCAGATACGCAGTATTTT. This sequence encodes CASRRTSGVADTQYF. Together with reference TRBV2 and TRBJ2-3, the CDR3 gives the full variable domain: EPEVTQTPSHQVTQMGQEVILRCVPISNHLYFYWYRQILGQKVEFLVSFYNNEISEKSEIFDDQFSVERPDGSNFTLKIRSTKLEDSAMYFCASRRTSGVADTQYFGPGTRLTVL.